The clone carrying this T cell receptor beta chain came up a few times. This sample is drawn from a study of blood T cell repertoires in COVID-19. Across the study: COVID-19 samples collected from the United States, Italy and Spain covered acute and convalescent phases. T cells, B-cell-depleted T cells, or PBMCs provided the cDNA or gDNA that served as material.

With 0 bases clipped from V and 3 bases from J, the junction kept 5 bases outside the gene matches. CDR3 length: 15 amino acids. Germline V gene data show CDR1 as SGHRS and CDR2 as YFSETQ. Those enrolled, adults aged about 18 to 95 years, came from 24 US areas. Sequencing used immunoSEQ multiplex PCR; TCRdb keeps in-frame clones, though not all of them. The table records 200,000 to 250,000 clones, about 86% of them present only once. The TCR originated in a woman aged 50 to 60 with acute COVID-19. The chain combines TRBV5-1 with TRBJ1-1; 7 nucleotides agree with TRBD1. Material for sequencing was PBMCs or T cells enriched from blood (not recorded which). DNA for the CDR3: TGCGCCAGCAGCTTGGGAGGGGGCCGGGACACTGAAGCTTTCTTT. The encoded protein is CASSLGGGRDTEAFF.